This TCR beta chain was captured in a study of low-dose radiotherapy and immunotherapy resistance in tumors. This clonotype was detected only a few times. This is likely an artifact of a read error, given a far larger clone one base away. Gene-specific TRAV and TRBV primers were used for first-strand cDNA, covering alpha and beta chains. The PCR that amplified TCRs ran for 20 to 25 cycles, relying on a constant-region primer and a V-primer adapter. A single record per CDR3 protein comes from TCRdb applying MiXCR to the reads. The data contain approximately 90,000 distinct CDR3 sequences, 15% to 20% of them singletons. Time point described: before trial treatment. This CDR3 region has 16 residues. V lost 0 bases and J lost 7, with 22 bases in between. CDR1 is DFQATT, CDR2 SNEGSKA, per germline (reference sequence).

This chain joins TRBV20-1 and TRBJ2-7; either TRBD1 or TRBD2 may fit D (7 bases each). Here the sequenced sample was PBMCs, taken before treatment. This sequence was found in a male donor with prostate cancer. CDR3 DNA sequence: TGCAGTGCTAGAGATCCCTCAGGGGGGGAGTACAATGAGCAGTACTTC. Amino acid sequence: CSARDPSGGEYNEQYF.